This TCR beta chain was sequenced for a study of T cells in Graves' hyperthyroidism and ophthalmopathy. At the level of the study: The authors collected peripheral blood at initial diagnosis, before any treatment. Overall study results and limits: Ophthalmopathy, as predicted by the model, came a median about seven months after the prediction. Blood shared most expanded thyroid clonotypes above 0.001.

Amplification targeted TCR beta CDR3 regions from RNA transcripts. The HTBI set primed first-round TCR CDR3 RT-PCR. TCRdb analysed the multiplex PCR reads with MiXCR anew, one entry per CDR3 protein. The repertoire holds roughly 380,000 distinct CDR3 sequences, with roughly 13% as singletons. Trimming stripped 1 base from V and 16 bases from J, with 14 bases between. In germline, CDR1 is SGHAT, CDR2 FQNNGV. This CDR3 has 12 amino acids. About this clonotype itself: Its cognate antigen is unknown.

The chain has TRBV11-2 and TRBJ2-1; the D gene is possibly TRBD1 (6 bases). This TCR derives from a young woman with Graves' hyperthyroidism. Sample: blood. The DNA for the CDR3 is TGTGCCAGCAGCTTAGGGACGGGACATCCCTTCTTC. This encodes CASSLGTGHPFF.